These T cell receptor beta chains were read from a single sample in a study of blood T cells in healthy people across ages. A single record per CDR3 protein comes from TCRdb applying MiXCR to the 5' RACE reads. This sample has around 1.5 million distinct CDR3 sequences, with 40% to 50% found just once. Sequenced sample: blood. The receptors come from a woman aged 18-30 years in good health. Both conserved end residues are part of each CDR3. Fields, in order: CDR3 protein, CDR3 DNA, clone size, J gene, V gene, D gene. A D gene is named only where the DNA matches it firmly. Not all rows give a size; the values are once, few, many and, for expanded clones, a class.

CASSVGSGGPYNEQFF | TGTGCCAGCAGCGTAGGGAGCGGTGGGCCCTACAATGAGCAGTTCTTC | few | TRBJ2-1 | TRBV9 | .
CSVVLRFTRGAFF | TGCAGCGTAGTCTTACGGTTTACCCGCGGAGCTTTCTTT | . | TRBJ1-1 | TRBV29-1 | .
CASSLRLAGGPSNNEQFF | TGTGCCAGCAGTTTAAGACTAGCGGGAGGGCCCTCCAACAATGAGCAGTTCTTC | . | TRBJ2-1 | TRBV27 | TRBD2
CASPWSYNSPLHF | TGTGCCAGCCCATGGTCCTATAATTCACCCCTCCACTTT | . | TRBJ1-6 | TRBV12-3/TRBV12-4 | .
CASSVSPVNEQFF | TGTGCCAGCAGCGTATCTCCGGTCAATGAGCAGTTCTTC | . | TRBJ2-1 | TRBV9 | .
CASSLRRTGRWETQYF | TGTGCCAGCAGCTTACGCCGGACAGGGCGGTGGGAGACCCAGTACTTC | few | TRBJ2-5 | TRBV7-2 | TRBD1
CASSQRVGGAGEKLFF | TGTGCCAGCAGCCAAAGGGTAGGGGGCGCGGGTGAAAAACTGTTTTTT | once | TRBJ1-4 | TRBV3-1 | TRBD1
CSARFEPGEQFF | TGCAGTGCTAGATTTGAGCCCGGTGAGCAGTTCTTC | . | TRBJ2-1 | TRBV20-1 | .
CASSEGQTQETQYF | TGTGCCAGCAGTGAAGGGCAGACCCAAGAGACCCAGTACTTC | . | TRBJ2-5 | TRBV2 | .
CASSPPHREREQYF | TGTGCCAGCAGTCCCCCCCACAGGGAGAGGGAGCAGTACTTC | . | TRBJ2-7 | TRBV12-3/TRBV12-4 | .
CASSLLASGRRETQYF | TGTGCCAGCAGTTTATTAGCTAGCGGGAGGCGTGAGACCCAGTACTTC | . | TRBJ2-5 | TRBV27 | TRBD2
CASSPGALSPLHF | TGTGCCAGCAGTCCCGGCGCGCTTTCACCCCTCCACTTT | . | TRBJ1-6 | TRBV12-3/TRBV12-4 | .
CASSFLAGEITGELFF | TGTGCCAGCAGCTTTCTAGCGGGAGAGATAACCGGGGAGCTGTTTTTT | . | TRBJ2-2 | TRBV11-2 | TRBD2
CASSLELANNEQFF | TGTGCCAGCAGCTTAGAACTAGCGAACAATGAGCAGTTCTTC | many | TRBJ2-1 | TRBV7-6 | TRBD2
CSARDRVQETQYF | TGCAGTGCTAGGGACAGGGTGCAGGAGACCCAGTACTTC | . | TRBJ2-5 | TRBV20-1 | TRBD1
CAISHPPEGGVIEQFF | TGTGCCATCAGTCATCCCCCTGAGGGCGGCGTCATTGAGCAGTTCTTC | . | TRBJ2-1 | TRBV10-3 | .
CASSKPYADTIYF | TGTGCCAGCAGCAAACCCTACGCAGACACCATATATTTT | . | TRBJ1-3 | TRBV21-1 | .
CASSHRGLAGYSSYNEQFF | TGCGCCAGCAGCCACCGGGGACTAGCGGGATACTCCTCCTACAATGAGCAGTTCTTC | few | TRBJ2-1 | TRBV4-1 | TRBD2
CASSSPERGGVDTQYF | TGTGCCAGCAGCTCCCCCGAGCGGGGGGGCGTAGATACGCAGTATTTT | . | TRBJ2-3 | TRBV7-3 | TRBD2
CASSMAYQETQYF | TGTGCCAGCAGTATGGCTTACCAAGAGACCCAGTACTTC | few | TRBJ2-5 | TRBV7-2 | .
CSARTSDSSYEQYF | TGCAGTGCGCGGACTAGCGATTCCTCCTACGAGCAGTACTTC | . | TRBJ2-7 | TRBV20-1 | TRBD2
CASSLGGWSYEQYF | TGTGCCAGCAGTTTAGGGGGGTGGTCCTACGAGCAGTACTTC | few | TRBJ2-7 | TRBV27 | .
CASSSLPGQGTGELFF | TGTGCCAGCAGTTCTTTGCCGGGACAGGGGACCGGGGAGCTGTTTTTT | . | TRBJ2-2 | TRBV6-6 | TRBD1
CASSENYGVEGELFF | TGTGCCAGCAGCGAAAACTATGGGGTCGAGGGGGAGCTGTTTTTT | . | TRBJ2-2 | TRBV2 | .
CSASSSEALHF | TGCAGTGCTTCGTCGTCGGAGGCCCTCCACTTT | few | TRBJ1-6 | TRBV20-1 | .
CSAPWSTDTQYF | TGCAGTGCTCCCTGGAGCACAGATACGCAGTATTTT | . | TRBJ2-3 | TRBV20-1 | .
CASSPVAVSYNEQFF | TGTGCCAGCAGTCCAGTAGCGGTCTCCTACAATGAGCAGTTCTTC | . | TRBJ2-1 | TRBV2 | .
CASSIWAGGAYNEQFF | TGTGCCAGTAGTATATGGGCAGGTGGTGCCTACAATGAGCAGTTCTTC | once | TRBJ2-1 | TRBV19 | .
CASSLSASNQETQYF | TGTGCCAGCAGTTTATCCGCATCGAACCAAGAGACCCAGTACTTC | . | TRBJ2-5 | TRBV27 | .
CSAPNRLAGGVDEQFF | TGCAGTGCTCCGAATCGACTAGCGGGGGGGGTTGATGAGCAGTTCTTC | . | TRBJ2-1 | TRBV20-1 | TRBD2
CSARASGQGNEQYF | TGCAGTGCTAGGGCGTCGGGACAGGGGAATGAGCAGTACTTC | . | TRBJ2-5 | TRBV20-1 | TRBD1
CASSLGGYWQYF | TGTGCCAGCAGCTTAGGGGGTTACTGGCAGTATTTT | . | TRBJ2-3 | TRBV7-9 | .
CASSSRRSGGAANSYEQYF | TGCGCCAGCAGCTCCCGACGTAGCGGGGGGGCCGCAAACTCCTACGAGCAGTACTTC | once | TRBJ2-7 | TRBV5-1 | TRBD2
CAISPGLAGDGETQYF | TGTGCCATCAGTCCGGGACTAGCGGGAGACGGGGAGACCCAGTACTTC | few | TRBJ2-5 | TRBV10-3 | TRBD2
CASSLAGTGTGELFF | TGTGCCAGCAGCTTGGCCGGGACCGGGACCGGGGAGCTGTTTTTT | . | TRBJ2-2 | TRBV5-5 | .
CASSKDGTESPLHF | TGTGCCAGCAGCAAGGACGGGACTGAGTCACCCCTCCACTTT | . | TRBJ1-6 | TRBV7-3 | .
CASSVVRVGGELFF | TGTGCCAGCAGCGTAGTTCGGGTAGGCGGGGAGCTGTTTTTT | once | TRBJ2-2 | TRBV9 | .
CASSFGDRGYGYTF | TGTGCCAGCAGTTTTGGGGACAGGGGTTATGGCTACACCTTC | . | TRBJ1-2 | TRBV27 | TRBD1
CAYGGGQGARGAQYF | TGTGCTTACGGAGGAGGACAGGGGGCGCGTGGTGCGCAGTATTTT | few | TRBJ2-3 | TRBV28 | TRBD1
CASSPSGGAQTQYF | TGTGCCAGCAGTCCCAGCGGGGGGGCGCAGACCCAGTACTTC | few | TRBJ2-5 | TRBV28 | TRBD2
CASSPHPSGDTDTQYF | TGTGCCAGCAGCCCTCATCCGTCAGGGGACACAGATACGCAGTATTTT | few | TRBJ2-3 | TRBV7-6 | .
CASSPLKGGEQFF | TGTGCCAGCAGTCCCCTGAAGGGGGGCGAGCAGTTCTTC | . | TRBJ2-1 | TRBV2 | .
CASSLAPGGTEAFF | TGCGCCAGCAGCTTGGCGCCAGGGGGGACTGAAGCTTTCTTT | . | TRBJ1-1 | TRBV5-1 | TRBD1
CASSGLAGVGGTDTQYF | TGTGCCAGCAGCGGACTAGCGGGAGTAGGGGGCACAGATACGCAGTATTTT | . | TRBJ2-3 | TRBV6-1 | TRBD2
CASSYSGSHLSGYTF | TGTGCCAGCAGTTACTCGGGCAGCCACCTTAGTGGCTACACCTTC | . | TRBJ1-2 | TRBV6-6 | .
CASSYSGTGGEKLFF | TGTGCCAGCAGTTACTCCGGGACAGGGGGGGAAAAACTGTTTTTT | . | TRBJ1-4 | TRBV6-5 | TRBD1
CASSLGVRDWSDSDNEQFF | TGTGCCAGCAGCTTAGGGGTTCGTGATTGGTCGGACAGTGACAATGAGCAGTTCTTC | . | TRBJ2-1 | TRBV7-8 | .
CATSGRGQETQYF | TGTGCCACCAGCGGGCGGGGACAAGAGACCCAGTACTTC | . | TRBJ2-5 | TRBV15 | .
CSARPGEYNSPLHF | TGCAGTGCTAGACCTGGGGAATATAATTCACCCCTCCACTTT | . | TRBJ1-6 | TRBV20-1 | .
CASSVTTGTSGNTIYF | TGTGCCAGCAGCGTAACGACAGGGACCTCTGGAAACACCATATATTTT | once | TRBJ1-3 | TRBV9 | TRBD1